This TCR beta chain came from a study of OX40 agonist ivuxolimab in advanced cancers. Using immunoSEQ multiplex PCR, the repertoire was profiled, and TCRdb retains in-frame clones only, with some absent. Of more than 40,000 clones in the sample, about 80% were seen once. Germline CDR1 and CDR2: LGHNT and FRNRAP. V was pared by 8 bases and J by 4 bases, with 15 bases between. The CDR3 covers 14 residues. This clone occurred a few times. The V call is TRBV12-5, the J call TRBJ2-1; tentatively, D is TRBD1 (6 bases). The sequenced sample was CD4+ or CD8+ T cells sorted from blood, obtained in a trial of the OX40 agonist ivuxolimab. The receptor's source is an adult with an advanced solid tumor such as melanoma, head and neck, liver or kidney cancer. The DNA for the CDR3 is TGTGCTAGTCAGACAGGTCAAGGGTACAATGAGCAGTTCTTC. Its translation is CASQTGQGYNEQFF.